Detailed here is one TCR beta chain. Its target is not known. With survey level as its setting, the immunoSEQ assay was v3.0. Sequencing was designed to cover 40,000-50,000 T-cell genomes in each sample. Sequencing was performed with immunoSEQ multiplex PCR; in TCRdb, only in-frame clones are kept and a portion is missing. The repertoire holds approximately 20,000 clones, with around 89% as singletons. This entry is derived from a study of long-term antiretroviral therapy in people with HIV. The germline CDR1 and CDR2 sequences are LGHNA and YNFKEQ. The length of the CDR3 is 14 residues. V gave up 2 bases and J gave up 3 bases, with 8 bases separating them. None of the participants with HIV were treated outside the United States. Study-level findings and limits: Repertoire composition at all time points was dominated by clones that had expanded before ART. Patients on ART gained diversity, which nonetheless stayed below transplant donor controls.

The rearrangement uses TRBV4-2 and TRBJ2-1; tentatively, D is TRBD2 (5 bases). The sequence was obtained from a man aged 50 or older with HIV. This specimen was unsorted PBMCs, taken 4.2 years after starting antiretroviral therapy. The CDR3 loop reads CASSQNGGYNEQFF. The CDR3 coding sequence is TGTGCCAGCAGCCAAAATGGAGGCTACAATGAGCAGTTCTTC.